The next 28 T cell receptor beta chains were all read from a single sample in a study of siplizumab effects on memory and regulatory T cells (dated by TCRdb to about 2019). Library preparation used the immunoSEQ multiplex PCR assay. Drawn from immuneACCESS, this table holds only the in-frame rearrangements with V and J called that TCRdb kept. Clones are partly lost; checked studies trace under half to an unresolved V gene and leave the rest unexplained. Counted in this sample were over 85,000 clones; 93% of them appeared once. The top ten constitute around 6.5% of the sample. Sequencing was carried out using CD8+ T cells sorted from blood. These receptors were taken from a human donor in good health.

The chain joins TRBV11-2 to TRBJ2-3, with TRBD2 matching 10 bases. V dropped 3 bases and J dropped 5; count of bases not matched to a gene: 11. CDR1 is SGHAT, CDR2 FQNNGV, per germline. This CDR3 has 17 residues. The CDR3 region has the DNA TGTGCCAGCAGCTTGCTCGGGGCTAGCGGGAGTAGAGATACGCAGTATTTT. As protein: CASSLLGASGSRDTQYF.

This sequence joins TRBV5-1 and TRBJ2-1; TRBD2 matches at 7 bases. Per the germline V gene, CDR1 is SGHRS and CDR2 is YFSETQ. Unmatched junction bases numbered 4, after V lost 4 bases and J lost 0 bases. CDR3 size: 15 residues. The CDR3, as DNA: TGCGCCAGCAGCGGCGGGGGAGTCTCCTACAATGAGCAGTTCTTC. This sequence encodes CASSGGGVSYNEQFF.

The V gene is TRBV9, the J gene TRBJ2-7; 7 bases agree with TRBD2. This CDR3 comprises 15 residues. Per the germline V gene, CDR1 is SGDLS and CDR2 is YYNGEE. V lost 3 bases, J lost 5 bases, and 11 bases stayed unmatched. Here the CDR3 reads CASSAATSHPDEQYF. CDR3 nucleotide sequence: TGTGCCAGCAGCGCAGCGACTAGCCATCCGGACGAGCAGTACTTC.

This chain joins TRBV19 and TRBJ2-3, with TRBD2 matching 9 bases. The CDR3 has 16 residues. The germline CDR1 and CDR2 sequences are LNHDA and SQIVND (reference sequence). Losses at the gene ends were 8 bases for V and 2 bases for J; bases not matched to a gene: 11. The DNA for the CDR3 is TGTGCCAGTGCCCTCTTGGCGGGGGGGTACACAGATACGCAGTATTTT. As protein: CASALLAGGYTDTQYF.

The J gene is TRBJ1-2, the V gene TRBV7-9, with D possibly matching TRBD1 (6 bases). This CDR3 comprises 15 residues. Trimming pared 5 bases from V and 9 bases from J, leaving 22 bases between. Germline V gives CDR1 SEHNR, CDR2 FQNEAQ (reference sequence). Here the CDR3 reads CASSLGQLGTMSYTF. For the CDR3, the DNA is TGTGCCAGCAGCCTAGGACAGCTGGGAACTATGAGCTACACCTTC.

The rearrangement uses TRBV9 and TRBJ1-2; 9 bases map to TRBD1. Germline V gene data show CDR1 as SGDLS and CDR2 as YYNGEE. J gave up 2 bases and V 6 bases, and 8 bases lay outside the gene matches. This CDR3 contains 15 residues. The CDR3 protein is CASTLGGQGNYGYTF. DNA of the CDR3: TGTGCCAGCACCCTAGGAGGACAGGGGAACTATGGCTACACCTTC.

The chain links TRBV7-9 to TRBJ2-7, with 11 positions matching TRBD2. The CDR3 is made up of 15 amino acids. Germline values: CDR1 SEHNR, CDR2 FQNEAQ (reference sequence). V was pared by 5 bases and J by 3 bases, with 6 bases of the junction left unmatched. CDR3 loop: CASSQGTSGYYEQYF. The CDR3 nucleotides read TGTGCCAGCAGCCAAGGGACTAGCGGTTACTACGAGCAGTACTTC.

This chain connects TRBV6-1 to TRBJ1-4; D gene uncertain. The V gene lost 5 bases and the J gene lost 5 bases, with 15 bases spanning the gap. The CDR3 runs 15 residues. Looked up from germline, CDR1 is MNHNS and CDR2 is SASEGT. The CDR3 bases are TGTGCCAGCAGTCCCTGGCCAGGAGCCAATGAAAAACTGTTTTTT. Its translation is CASSPWPGANEKLFF.

V usage is TRBV11-2 and J usage is TRBJ2-7, with 7 bases fitting TRBD2. The CDR3 spans 15 residues. From germline, CDR1 is SGHAT and CDR2 FQNNGV. V gave up 4 bases and J gave up 2 bases; unmatched junction bases: 8. The CDR3 loop reads CASSSPGRGAYEQYF. The CDR3 nucleotides are TGTGCCAGCAGCTCGCCGGGACGGGGGGCCTACGAGCAGTACTTC. Filled out from reference TRBV11-2 and TRBJ2-7, the complete variable domain reads EAGVAQSPRYKIIEKRQSVAFWCNPISGHATLYWYQQILGQGPKLLIQFQNNGVVDDSQLPKDRFSAERLKGVDSTLKIQPAKLEDSAVYLCASSSPGRGAYEQYFGPGTRLTVT.

The chain carries TRBV11-3 and TRBJ2-1; no firm D call. Trimming took 5 bases from V and 0 from J, leaving 11 bases between them. Germline V gene sequence: CDR1 SGHNT, CDR2 YENEEA. This CDR3 has 15 residues. The DNA for the CDR3 is TGTGCCAGCAGCGATAGATTGCGCTCCTACAATGAGCAGTTCTTC. Amino acids: CASSDRLRSYNEQFF.

This chain connects TRBV2 to TRBJ1-6; D remains ambiguous. The V gene lost 7 bases and the J gene lost 4 bases, with 8 bases spanning the gap. Germline V gene data show CDR1 as SNHLY and CDR2 as FYNNEI. The CDR3 covers 13 residues. As DNA, the CDR3 is TGTGCCAGCAACGCGGCTTATAATTCACCCCTCCACTTT. Its protein is CASNAAYNSPLHF. Complete variable domain (other parts from reference TRBV2 and TRBJ1-6): EPEVTQTPSHQVTQMGQEVILRCVPISNHLYFYWYRQILGQKVEFLVSFYNNEISEKSEIFDDQFSVERPDGSNFTLKIRSTKLEDSAMYFCASNAAYNSPLHFGNGTRLTVT.

This chain connects TRBV9 to TRBJ2-5; 10 bases are a match to TRBD1. Looked up from germline, CDR1 is SGDLS and CDR2 is YYNGEE. The V segment lost 1 base and the J segment 4 bases; nucleotides outside the gene matches: 7. The CDR3 is made up of 16 amino acids. The CDR3 here is CASSVTDRGRLETQYF. As DNA, the CDR3 is TGTGCCAGCAGCGTAACTGACAGGGGGCGCTTAGAGACCCAGTACTTC.

The chain combines TRBV27 with TRBJ1-5; D remains unclear. Trimming cost V 2 bases and J 4 bases, with 9 bases left between them. This CDR3 contains 14 residues. CDR1 is MNHEY, CDR2 SMNVEV, per germline (reference sequence). This chain's CDR3 is CASSLEAGNQPQHF. CDR3 bases: TGTGCCAGCAGTTTAGAGGCGGGAAATCAGCCCCAGCATTTT.

In the case of this clone: The sample contains more than one DNA sequence encoding this CDR3. The chain employs TRBV19 and TRBJ2-1, with 7 positions matching TRBD1. The CDR3 extends over 13 amino acids. Germline V gene sequence: CDR1 LNHDA, CDR2 SQIVND (reference sequence). The J segment lost 4 bases and the V segment lost 5 bases, leaving 2 bases of the junction unmatched. The CDR3 nucleotides are TGTGCCAGTAGTTGGGACAGTTACAATGAGCAGTTCTTC. Translated, it gives CASSWDSYNEQFF.

By sample fraction, this clone is medium-sized (0.01 to 0.1%). V and J are TRBV4-1 and TRBJ2-1; 9 nucleotides agree with TRBD2. The CDR3 consists of 18 residues. Germline V CDR1 and CDR2: MGHRA, YSYEKL. With V trimmed by 4 bases and J by 9 bases, 19 bases remained unmatched. This CDR3 reads CASSLLEWGGGRDVEQFF. CDR3 sequence (DNA): TGCGCCAGCAGCCTACTCGAATGGGGTGGCGGGAGGGATGTTGAGCAGTTCTTC.

The V gene is TRBV19, the J gene TRBJ2-1, with 8 bases aligning to TRBD2. This CDR3 is built from 15 residues. With V trimmed by 1 base and J by 5 bases, 4 bases remained unmatched. CDR1 is LNHDA, CDR2 SQIVND, per germline (reference sequence). The CDR3 sequence is CASSIVSGIHNEQFF. The CDR3 nucleotides read TGTGCCAGTAGTATAGTTAGCGGGATCCACAATGAGCAGTTCTTC.

This chain joins TRBV27 and TRBJ2-5; D is ambiguous. Germline lookup yields CDR1 MNHEY and CDR2 SMNVEV (reference sequence). This CDR3 is 14 amino acids long. V was pared by 5 bases and J by 4 bases, with 14 bases between. The CDR3 bases are TGTGCCAGCAGTCTGGAGACATCCCCAGAGACCCAGTACTTC. Amino acid sequence: CASSLETSPETQYF.

The CDR3 sequence: CASSVGPGVYNEQFF. DNA for the CDR3: TGTGCCAGCAGCGTAGGTCCGGGAGTCTACAATGAGCAGTTCTTC. The chain carries TRBV9 and TRBJ2-1, with TRBD2 as a possible D gene (6 bases). Trimming took 0 bases from V and 3 from J, leaving 10 bases between them. The CDR3 is 15 residues long. Germline values: CDR1 SGDLS, CDR2 YYNGEE.

This chain joins TRBV2 and TRBJ2-1; D is unclear. Germline CDR1 is SNHLY and CDR2 is FYNNEI. V lost 7 bases and J 7 bases, leaving 17 bases between the germline ends. This CDR3 is 14 amino acids long. Here the CDR3 reads CASTDPFGHNEQFF. The CDR3 region has the DNA TGTGCCAGCACGGACCCTTTTGGGCATAATGAGCAGTTCTTC.

The chain recombines TRBV4-1 with TRBJ2-7; 9 bases line up with TRBD1. The CDR3 extends over 15 amino acids. CDR1 and CDR2 (germline): MGHRA, YSYEKL. After removal of 1 base from V and 4 bases from J, the junction contained 5 bases not matched to a gene. For the CDR3, the DNA is TGCGCCAGCAGCCAAGTCGAACAGGGGGCTTACGAGCAGTACTTC. This codes for CASSQVEQGAYEQYF.

This chain links TRBV19 with TRBJ2-1, with 9 bases lining up with TRBD2. CDR3 length: 17 residues. Germline V gene data show CDR1 as LNHDA and CDR2 as SQIVND (reference sequence). V dropped 1 base and J dropped 9; count of bases not matched to a gene: 13. CDR3 nucleotide sequence: TGTGCCAGTAGTATAGTCGGCGGGGGGGCTTCAGGAGGTGAGCAGTTCTTC. Translating it yields CASSIVGGGASGGEQFF.

J is TRBJ2-7 and V is TRBV11-2; 9 bases agree with TRBD1. Germline-derived CDR1 and CDR2 are SGHAT and FQNNGV. The CDR3 is 14 amino acids. The trim removed 5 bases at V and 3 bases at J, leaving 5 bases unmatched. CDR3 amino acids: CASSIGQGIYEQYF. CDR3 in DNA: TGTGCCAGCAGCATCGGACAGGGGATCTACGAGCAGTACTTC.

The V call is TRBV18, the J call TRBJ1-5; D is unresolved. CDR3 size: 14 residues. With 6 bases removed from V and 2 bases from J, the gap between germline ends came to 11 bases. Per germline, CDR1 KGHSH and CDR2 LQKENI. The CDR3 loop reads CASSDEGGNQPQHF. The DNA of the CDR3 is TGTGCCAGCTCCGACGAGGGTGGCAATCAGCCCCAGCATTTT.

This sequence joins TRBV6-5 and TRBJ2-1; TRBD2 is a possible D gene (5 bases). CDR1 is MNHEY and CDR2 is SVGAGI in the germline V gene. This CDR3 is 15 amino acids long. Deletions cut 5 bases from V and 0 bases from J, with 11 bases between. The CDR3: CASSPDLSSYNEQFF. The CDR3 DNA is TGTGCCAGCAGTCCGGACTTGAGCTCCTACAATGAGCAGTTCTTC.

CDR3 DNA: TGTGCCAGCAGCTTTCGGGCGGGAGTGGTCTACAATGAGCAGTTCTTC. This sequence encodes CASSFRAGVVYNEQFF. J is TRBJ2-1 and V is TRBV5-4; 7 bases are a match to TRBD2. The CDR3 runs to 16 residues. The junction had 8 bases not matched to a gene; V was cut back by 2 bases and J by 3 bases. Germline V gene data show CDR1 as SGHNT and CDR2 as YYREEE (reference sequence).

The chain uses TRBV7-3 and TRBJ2-1, with TRBD1 identical over 11 bases. The CDR3 contains 14 residues. Losses at the gene ends were 5 bases for V and 8 bases for J; bases not matched to a gene: 5. Germline lookup yields CDR1 SGHTA and CDR2 FQGTGA. The CDR3 protein is CASSPGQGAHEQFF. CDR3 coding DNA: TGTGCCAGCAGCCCCGGACAGGGGGCTCATGAGCAGTTCTTC.

The V call is TRBV4-1, the J call TRBJ2-2; the D gene is possibly TRBD2 (7 bases). Trimming removed 1 base at V and 4 bases at J, with 16 bases between. The CDR3 runs 17 residues. CDR1 MGHRA and CDR2 YSYEKL come from the germline V gene. CDR3 in amino acids: CASSQAGGVGLTGELFF. For the CDR3, the DNA is TGCGCCAGCAGCCAAGCGGGGGGCGTGGGACTCACCGGGGAGCTGTTTTTT.

The sample holds a few counts of this clone. Other DNA sequences in the same sample also yield this CDR3. The chain carries TRBV5-6 and TRBJ1-1, with D possibly TRBD1 on 6 matching bases. CDR1 is SGHDT and CDR2 is YYEEEE in the germline V gene. The germline V and J ends were trimmed by 0 bases and 4 bases, with 7 bases remaining between them. There are 13 residues in the CDR3. The CDR3 sequence: CASSLGGGTEAFF. The DNA for the CDR3 is TGTGCCAGCAGCTTGGGAGGGGGCACTGAAGCTTTCTTT. The whole variable domain, remainder taken from reference TRBV5-6 and TRBJ1-1, is DAGVTQSPTHLIKTRGQQVTLRCSPKSGHDTVSWYQQALGQGPQFIFQYYEEEERQRGNFPDRFSGHQFPNYSSELNVNALLLGDSALYLCASSLGGGTEAFFGQGTRLTVV.